The sequence of this T cell receptor (beta chain) was determined in a study of shared clonotypes between healthy human individuals. Overall study findings and caveats: Among donors, sharing of clonotypes was expected to be affected by sequencing depth.

With regard to this clone: Its antigen is unknown.

V lost 0 bases, J lost 7 bases, and 11 bases lay in between. This CDR3 spans 14 amino acids. Germline assignment: CDR1 SGDLS and CDR2 YYNGEE. This table comes from immunoSEQ multiplex PCR, and its TCRdb copy is limited to in-frame clones, with some not included. The sample lists approximately 470,000 clones; roughly 80% were seen once. The donors, all of them Caucasian adults, lived in Nashville, Tennessee. Sequencing was performed on PBMCs. This chain uses TRBV9 with TRBJ2-1; no definite D call. The origin of this receptor is a woman in her forties in good health. Some clones in this sample may be carry-over from other donors' samples. CDR3 residues: CASSVGHQLNEQFF. The CDR3 coding sequence is TGTGCCAGCAGCGTAGGTCATCAGCTAAATGAGCAGTTCTTC.